This T cell receptor beta chain was retrieved from a study of blood T cell repertoires in COVID-19. Study-level information: Whether acute or convalescent, the COVID-19 samples came from the United States, Italy and Spain. From T cells, B-cell-depleted T cells, or PBMCs came the material, which was cDNA or gDNA.

Authors' processing steps: Amplified reference gene primers provided the basis for estimating nucleated cell counts. TCRdb's copy holds only in-frame clones and misses some; the assay was immunoSEQ multiplex PCR. V and J calls and clone size are given by that table; D and trimming were obtained from the DNA. This table holds 330,000 or so clones, approximately 88% found once. This clone showed up just once. Germline lookup yields CDR1 MDHEN and CDR2 SYDVKM. The CDR3 is 14 residues long. Deletions cut 4 bases from V and 3 bases from J, with 10 bases between. This TCR derives from a man between 25 and 39 years old who had recovered from COVID-19. The chain has TRBV28 and TRBJ1-5, with D perhaps matching TRBD1 (6 bases). The source material was PBMCs or T cells enriched from blood (not recorded which). The CDR3 sequence is CASSSGTNNQPQHF. CDR3 sequence (DNA): TGTGCCAGCAGTTCCGGGACAAACAATCAGCCCCAGCATTTT. The whole variable domain, filled in from reference TRBV28 and TRBJ1-5, reads DVKVTQSSRYLVKRTGEKVFLECVQDMDHENMFWYRQDPGLGLRLIYFSYDVKMKEKGDIPEGYSVSREKKERFSLILESASTNQTSMYLCASSSGTNNQPQHFGDGTRLSIL.